A single sample gave rise to the 30 T cell receptor beta chains below, sequenced in a study of cytomegalovirus exposure and HLA in healthy donors. The method was immunoSEQ multiplex PCR; TCRdb's version includes in-frame clones alone and lacks a portion of them. This table has around 150,000 clones, 86% appearing once. Sequenced input: PBMCs. These receptors came from a woman aged 25 to 39 in good health and CMV-seronegative.

The rearrangement joins TRBV9 to TRBJ2-5; the match to TRBD2 covers 12 bases. Germline CDR1 SGDLS, CDR2 YYNGEE. J gave up 5 bases and V 0 bases, and 5 bases lay outside the gene matches. The CDR3 consists of 16 residues. CDR3 residues: CASSVATSGGQETQYF. The CDR3 DNA reads as TGTGCCAGCAGCGTAGCTACTAGCGGGGGGCAGGAGACCCAGTACTTC.

This clone has a handful of counts. V and J are TRBV28 and TRBJ1-1, with D possibly being TRBD1 (6 bases). The germline V and J ends were trimmed by 3 bases and 1 base, with 18 bases remaining between them. This CDR3 is built from 17 residues. Germline V gene lookup returns CDR1 MDHEN and CDR2 SYDVKM. The CDR3, as DNA: TGTGCCAGCAGTTTTTCGTATGGGACATGGACGAACACTGAAGCTTTCTTT. Translation gives CASSFSYGTWTNTEAFF.

J is TRBJ2-3 and V is TRBV18, with 12 bases aligning to TRBD2. The CDR3 length is 21 residues. CDR1 is KGHSH, CDR2 LQKENI, per germline. Germline trimming cut 0 bases from V and 3 bases from J; bases unmatched to any gene: 16. This CDR3 reads CASSPPPASGRARFSTDTQYF. The DNA for the CDR3 is TGTGCCAGCTCACCACCGCCTGCTAGCGGGAGGGCAAGGTTTTCAACAGATACGCAGTATTTT.

This clone has only one observation. The chain employs TRBV4-1 and TRBJ1-1; D is perhaps TRBD1 (6 bases). Per germline, CDR1 MGHRA and CDR2 YSYEKL. The ends were cut back, 6 bases at V and 5 bases at J, with 13 bases in the middle. CDR3 length: 13 amino acids. CDR3 coding DNA: TGCGCCAGCAGTCCCCAGGGGAATACTGAAGCTTTCTTT. Its protein is CASSPQGNTEAFF.

The chain joins TRBV12-5 to TRBJ2-2, with D possibly being TRBD1 (6 bases). With 0 bases removed from V and 4 bases from J, the gap between germline ends came to 9 bases. This CDR3 spans 15 amino acids. CDR1 is LGHNT, CDR2 FRNRAP, per germline. CDR3 nucleotide sequence: TGTGCTAGTGGTTTGGTACAGGGTGGCACCGGGGAGCTGTTTTTT. Protein product: CASGLVQGGTGELFF.

The chain is built from TRBV6-5 and TRBJ2-7, with D uncertain. The CDR3 length is 15 residues. Germline V gene sequence: CDR1 MNHEY, CDR2 SVGAGI. V gave up 0 bases and J gave up 4 bases, with 13 bases separating them. DNA of the CDR3: TGTGCCAGCAGTTACTCCCCGGCCGTCAGATACGAGCAGTACTTC. It encodes CASSYSPAVRYEQYF.

This chain uses TRBV19 with TRBJ1-1; 7 bases map to TRBD1. This CDR3 has 17 residues. The germline gives CDR1 LNHDA, CDR2 SQIVND (reference sequence). V was pared by 1 base and J by 0 bases, with 8 bases of the junction left unmatched. The CDR3: CASSIGGGSPLNTEAFF. The DNA of the CDR3 is TGTGCCAGTAGTATAGGAGGGGGCTCCCCCCTGAACACTGAAGCTTTCTTT.

This chain uses TRBV14 with TRBJ2-7; TRBD1 agrees at 9 bases. The CDR3 length is 15 residues. J was trimmed by 2 bases and V by 3 bases; bases with no gene match: 5. The germline CDR1 and CDR2 sequences are SGHDN and FVKESK. DNA of the CDR3: TGTGCCAGCAGCCAGGCGACAGGGGGACCCTACGAGCAGTACTTC. Translated, it gives CASSQATGGPYEQYF.

V gene TRBV7-9 combines with J gene TRBJ1-2; tentative D call: TRBD1 (6 bases). Per germline, CDR1 SEHNR and CDR2 FQNEAQ (reference sequence). This CDR3 comprises 13 residues. Trimming pared 5 bases from V and 4 bases from J, leaving 11 bases between. CDR3: CASSPTGTYGYTF. The CDR3 DNA follows: TGTGCCAGCAGCCCGACAGGTACCTATGGCTACACCTTC.

V and J are TRBV6-1 and TRBJ1-5; D gene unclear. The length of the CDR3 is 16 residues. V was trimmed by 2 bases and J by 0 bases, leaving 11 bases between them. CDR1 and CDR2 (germline): MNHNS, SASEGT. CDR3 DNA sequence: TGTGCCAGCAGTGAACGGCGGGCCTCTAGCAATCAGCCCCAGCATTTT. Encoded protein: CASSERRASSNQPQHF.

V usage is TRBV7-2 and J usage is TRBJ2-1, with TRBD2 identical over 8 bases. The ends lost 1 base at V and 2 bases at J; junction bases unmatched: 1. CDR1 is SGHTA, CDR2 FQGNSA, per germline. This CDR3 is 15 amino acids long. In nucleotides, the CDR3 is TGTGCCAGCAGCTTAGGCGGGAGGCCCTACAATGAGCAGTTCTTC. This sequence encodes CASSLGGRPYNEQFF.

The V gene is TRBV28, the J gene TRBJ2-7; D is unclear. Germline V gives CDR1 MDHEN, CDR2 SYDVKM. The CDR3 runs 13 residues. V was trimmed by 6 bases and J by 2 bases, leaving 11 bases between them. The CDR3 region is CASRTPPAYEQYF. The DNA of the CDR3 is TGTGCCAGCAGGACCCCCCCCGCCTACGAGCAGTACTTC. The variable domain in full, with the rest retrieved from reference TRBV28 and TRBJ2-7, is DVKVTQSSRYLVKRTGEKVFLECVQDMDHENMFWYRQDPGLGLRLIYFSYDVKMKEKGDIPEGYSVSREKKERFSLILESASTNQTSMYLCASRTPPAYEQYFGPGTRLTVT.

The rearrangement joins TRBV2 to TRBJ1-2; D perhaps matches TRBD1 (6 bases). The ends were cut back, 7 bases at V and 2 bases at J, with 14 bases in the middle. The CDR3 consists of 14 residues. Germline loops: CDR1 SNHLY, CDR2 FYNNEI. CDR3 residues: CASMVGGSNYGYTF. The CDR3 nucleotides read TGTGCCAGCATGGTGGGGGGCTCAAACTATGGCTACACCTTC.

This clone was seen a single time. This chain joins TRBV30 and TRBJ2-7; TRBD2 matches 7 bases. The CDR3 consists of 12 residues. J was trimmed by 5 bases and V by 2 bases; bases with no gene match: 3. Germline lookup yields CDR1 GTSNPN and CDR2 SVGIG (reference sequence). As DNA, the CDR3 is TGTGCCTGGAGTCGCCGGGGGGACGAGCAGTACTTC. As protein: CAWSRRGDEQYF.

This chain connects TRBV15 to TRBJ1-6; D remains unclear. Germline CDR1 is LNHNV and CDR2 is YYDKDF (reference sequence). The V gene lost 0 bases and the J gene lost 9 bases, with 6 bases spanning the gap. The CDR3 has 13 amino acids. In DNA form, the CDR3 reads TGTGCCACCAGCAGAGAAAGAGGTTCACCCCTCCACTTT. It specifies CATSRERGSPLHF.

The chain has TRBV7-3 and TRBJ1-1, with D possibly TRBD1 on 5 matching bases. The CDR3 consists of 13 residues. CDR1 and CDR2 (germline): SGHTA, FQGTGA. V lost 4 bases and J lost 4, with 10 bases in between. For the CDR3, the DNA is TGTGCCAGCAGCTCACAGGCGTTCACTGAAGCTTTCTTT. This translates into CASSSQAFTEAFF.

The V and J genes are TRBV25-1 and TRBJ2-2; D remains unclear. The CDR3 contains 13 residues. Germline CDR1 MGHDK, CDR2 SYGVNS. The ends were cut back, 4 bases at V and 1 base at J, with 4 bases in the middle. CDR3 DNA: TGTGCCAGCAGTGGAGTGAACACCGGGGAGCTGTTTTTT. Its protein product is CASSGVNTGELFF.

This sequence joins TRBV19 and TRBJ2-7; D may match TRBD1 or TRBD2 (5 bases each). CDR1 and CDR2 (germline): LNHDA, SQIVND (reference sequence). There are 12 residues in the CDR3. Trimming shortened V by 8 bases and J by 3 bases, and 11 bases separated the two germline ends. The CDR3 sequence is CASAGDDYEQYF. The CDR3 DNA sequence: TGTGCCAGTGCCGGGGACGACTACGAGCAGTACTTC.

The rearrangement uses TRBV5-4 and TRBJ2-7, with D possibly matching TRBD2 (6 bases). CDR1 and CDR2 from the germline V gene are SGHNT and YYREEE (reference sequence). V gave up 5 bases and J gave up 0 bases, with 12 bases separating them. CDR3 length: 14 residues. The CDR3 is CASSNPGASYEQYF. The CDR3 DNA reads as TGTGCCAGCAGTAATCCGGGAGCCTCCTACGAGCAGTACTTC.

This clone came up once. This chain joins TRBV2 and TRBJ1-1; D gene ambiguous. Trimming stripped 6 bases from V and 2 bases from J, with 13 bases between. The germline V gene has CDR1 SNHLY and CDR2 FYNNEI. The CDR3 extends over 14 amino acids. For the CDR3, the DNA is TGTGCCAGCAGCACAGCCACAAGAAACACTGAAGCTTTCTTT. Protein product: CASSTATRNTEAFF.

This clone has more than one count but fewer than ten. The chain recombines TRBV5-8 with TRBJ1-2, with D unresolved. This CDR3 comprises 13 residues. Trimming took 0 bases from V and 0 from J, leaving 3 bases between them. CDR1 and CDR2 (germline): SGHTS, YDEGEE. The CDR3 region is CASSLGSNYGYTF. As DNA, the CDR3 is TGTGCCAGCAGCTTGGGGTCTAACTATGGCTACACCTTC. The whole variable domain, remainder taken from reference TRBV5-8 and TRBJ1-2, is EAGVTQSPTHLIKTRGQQATLRCSPISGHTSVYWYQQALGLGLQFLLWYDEGEERNRGNFPPRFSGRQFPNYSSELNVNALELEDSALYLCASSLGSNYGYTFGSGTRLTVV.

V is TRBV5-6 and J is TRBJ2-1, with D tentatively TRBD2 (5 bases). V lost 3 bases and J 6 bases, leaving 13 bases between the germline ends. The CDR3 loop spans 14 amino acids. The germline V gene encodes CDR1 SGHDT and CDR2 YYEEEE. The CDR3 DNA reads TGTGCCAGCAGCTATGGGGTCGAGGGCAATGAGCAGTTCTTC. As protein: CASSYGVEGNEQFF. The whole variable domain, filled in from reference TRBV5-6 and TRBJ2-1, reads DAGVTQSPTHLIKTRGQQVTLRCSPKSGHDTVSWYQQALGQGPQFIFQYYEEEERQRGNFPDRFSGHQFPNYSSELNVNALLLGDSALYLCASSYGVEGNEQFFGPGTRLTVL.

The V call is TRBV28, the J call TRBJ2-7; D is unclear. V dropped 7 bases and J dropped 6 bases, with 19 bases sitting between them. Germline V gene lookup returns CDR1 MDHEN and CDR2 SYDVKM. The CDR3 has 14 residues. CDR3 protein: CASIVGAGVGEQYF. The CDR3, as DNA: TGTGCCAGCATAGTAGGAGCAGGTGTTGGCGAGCAGTACTTC.

This chain links TRBV5-1 with TRBJ1-1, with D unclear. The CDR3 totals 15 residues. Germline lookup yields CDR1 SGHRS and CDR2 YFSETQ. Trimming took 6 bases from V and 7 from J, leaving 22 bases between them. The CDR3 DNA follows: TGCGCCAGCACCCCTTGGGCGGGTCGGGGTCTTGAAGCTTTCTTT. This codes for CASTPWAGRGLEAFF. The variable domain in full, completed from reference TRBV5-1 and TRBJ1-1, reads KAGVTQTPRYLIKTRGQQVTLSCSPISGHRSVSWYQQTPGQGLQFLFEYFSETQRNKGNFPGRFSGRQFSNSRSEMNVSTLELGDSALYLCASTPWAGRGLEAFFGQGTRLTVV.

The chain combines TRBV5-1 with TRBJ2-7; TRBD1 matches at 7 bases. Trimming cost V 0 bases and J 9 bases; bases outside gene matches: 6. This CDR3 comprises 13 residues. Germline lookup yields CDR1 SGHRS and CDR2 YFSETQ. CDR3 in DNA: TGCGCCAGCAGCTTGGAGGGACAGTTAACGCAGTACTTC. It encodes CASSLEGQLTQYF.

The gene calls are TRBV7-9 and TRBJ1-1, with a weak D call TRBD1 (5 bases). The germline V gene has CDR1 SEHNR and CDR2 FQNEAQ (reference sequence). Trimming stripped 5 bases from V and 5 bases from J, with 15 bases between. This CDR3 is 14 amino acids long. The CDR3: CASSPPGTVTEAFF. The CDR3 DNA sequence: TGTGCCAGCAGCCCTCCCGGGACGGTGACTGAAGCTTTCTTT.

This chain joins TRBV4-1 and TRBJ1-5; no clear D gene. CDR3 length equals 16 residues. From germline, CDR1 is MGHRA and CDR2 YSYEKL. V lost 4 bases and J lost 7, with 20 bases in between. This CDR3 reads CASSPKGRMGIQPQHF. The CDR3 coding sequence is TGCGCCAGCAGCCCGAAAGGTAGGATGGGGATACAGCCCCAGCATTTT.

The chain couples TRBV4-1 to TRBJ2-7; 9 positions agree with TRBD2. Germline V gene data show CDR1 as MGHRA and CDR2 as YSYEKL. The CDR3 has 15 amino acids. V shed 5 bases and J 2 bases; nucleotides not matched to a gene: 7. The CDR3 region has the DNA TGCGCCAGCAGCAAGGGACGCGGGGGGGCCTACGAGCAGTACTTC. Translation gives CASSKGRGGAYEQYF.

The rearrangement uses TRBV27 and TRBJ1-2; 11 nucleotides line up with TRBD1. V was pared by 2 bases and J by 11 bases, with 10 bases of the junction left unmatched. The CDR3 has 15 amino acids. Germline V lookup: CDR1 MNHEY, CDR2 SMNVEV (reference sequence). The DNA of the CDR3 is TGTGCCAGCAGTTTAAGCCTCACCGGGACAGGGGGTTACACCTTC. This encodes CASSLSLTGTGGYTF.

This clone has only one observation. The CDR3 protein is CASSEDRATEAFF. As DNA, the CDR3 is TGTGCCAGCAGTGAAGACAGGGCCACTGAAGCTTTCTTT. The chain uses TRBV6-1 and TRBJ1-1; D is perhaps TRBD1 (6 bases). V was pared by 1 base and J by 4 bases, with 7 bases between. The CDR3 totals 13 residues. Germline V lookup: CDR1 MNHNS, CDR2 SASEGT.